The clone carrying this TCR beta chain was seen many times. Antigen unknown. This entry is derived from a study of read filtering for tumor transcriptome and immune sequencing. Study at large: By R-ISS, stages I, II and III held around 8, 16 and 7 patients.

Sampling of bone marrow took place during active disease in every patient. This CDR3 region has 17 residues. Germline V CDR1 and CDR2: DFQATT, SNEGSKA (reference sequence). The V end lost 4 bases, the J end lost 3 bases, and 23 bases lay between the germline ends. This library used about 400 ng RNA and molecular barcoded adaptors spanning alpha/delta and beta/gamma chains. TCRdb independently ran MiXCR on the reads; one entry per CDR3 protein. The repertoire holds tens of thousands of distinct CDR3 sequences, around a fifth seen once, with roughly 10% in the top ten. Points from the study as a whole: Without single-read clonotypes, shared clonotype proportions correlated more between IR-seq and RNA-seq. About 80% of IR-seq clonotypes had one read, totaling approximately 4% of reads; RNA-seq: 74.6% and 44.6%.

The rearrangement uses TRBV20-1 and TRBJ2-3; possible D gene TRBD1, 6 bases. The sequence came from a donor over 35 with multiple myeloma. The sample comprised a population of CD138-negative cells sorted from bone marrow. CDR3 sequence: CSATSSWGQEGTDTQYF. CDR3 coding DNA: TGCAGTGCTACATCTTCCTGGGGACAAGAGGGTACAGATACGCAGTATTTT.